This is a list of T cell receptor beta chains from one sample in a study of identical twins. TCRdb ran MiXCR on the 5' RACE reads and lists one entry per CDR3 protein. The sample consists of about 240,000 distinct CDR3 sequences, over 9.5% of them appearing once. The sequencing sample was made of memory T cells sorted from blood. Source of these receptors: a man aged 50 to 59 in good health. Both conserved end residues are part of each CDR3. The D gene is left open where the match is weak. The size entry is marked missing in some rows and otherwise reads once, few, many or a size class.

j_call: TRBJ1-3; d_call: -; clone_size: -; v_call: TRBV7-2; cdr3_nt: TGTGCCAGCAGCTTTTGGGGGACTGGAAACACCATATATTTT; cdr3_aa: CASSFWGTGNTIYF
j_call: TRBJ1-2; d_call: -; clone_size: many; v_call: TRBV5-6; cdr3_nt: TGTGCCAGCAATTCAGGGGTCGGCTACACCTTC; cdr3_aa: CASNSGVGYTF
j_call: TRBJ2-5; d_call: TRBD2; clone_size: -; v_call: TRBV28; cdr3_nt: TGTGCCAGCACTATTAGCGGGAGCGGGCAAGAGACCCAGTACTTC; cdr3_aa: CASTISGSGQETQYF
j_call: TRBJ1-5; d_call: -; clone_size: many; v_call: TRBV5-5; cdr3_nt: TGTGCCAGCAGCGACGACGGTTATAGCAATCAGCCCCAGCATTTT; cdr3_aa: CASSDDGYSNQPQHF
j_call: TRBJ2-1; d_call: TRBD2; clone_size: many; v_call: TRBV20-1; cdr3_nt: TGCAGTGTAGTTGGCGGGAGAGGCAATGAGCAGTTCTTC; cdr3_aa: CSVVGGRGNEQFF
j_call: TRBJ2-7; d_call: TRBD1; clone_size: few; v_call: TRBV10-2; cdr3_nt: TGCGCCAGCAGCCCTGCCGGGACAGGGGGCTACGAGCAGTACTTC; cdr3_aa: CASSPAGTGGYEQYF
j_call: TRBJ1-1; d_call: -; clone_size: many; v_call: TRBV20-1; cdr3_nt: TGCAGTGCTAGAGTGATGAACACTGAAGCTTTCTTT; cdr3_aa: CSARVMNTEAFF
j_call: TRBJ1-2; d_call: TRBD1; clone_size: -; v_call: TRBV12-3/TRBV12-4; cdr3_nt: TGTGCCAGCAGCAGAAGACAGGGAGGAGGCTACACCTTC; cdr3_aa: CASSRRQGGGYTF
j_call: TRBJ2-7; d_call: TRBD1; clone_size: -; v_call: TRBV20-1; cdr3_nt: TGCAGTGCCGGGGACAGTAGATACGAGCAGTACTTC; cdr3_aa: CSAGDSRYEQYF
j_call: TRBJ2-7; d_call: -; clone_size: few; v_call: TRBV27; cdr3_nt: TGTGCCAGCAGGGGGGGCACCTCGAGCCCCTACGAGCAGTACTTC; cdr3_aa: CASRGGTSSPYEQYF
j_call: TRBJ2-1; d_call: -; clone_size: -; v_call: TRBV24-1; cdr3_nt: TGTGCCACCAGTGATCCCGGGAGGAGGGGGTACAATGAGCAGTTCTTC; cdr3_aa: CATSDPGRRGYNEQFF
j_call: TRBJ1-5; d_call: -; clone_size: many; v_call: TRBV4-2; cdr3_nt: TGTGCCAGCAGCCAAGAGGATGGCATTAATAGCAATCAGCCCCAGCATTTT; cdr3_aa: CASSQEDGINSNQPQHF
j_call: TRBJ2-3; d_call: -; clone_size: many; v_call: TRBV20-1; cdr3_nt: TGCAGTGCTAGAGATCATGGGGGCAGCGGCACAGATACGCAGTATTTT; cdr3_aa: CSARDHGGSGTDTQYF
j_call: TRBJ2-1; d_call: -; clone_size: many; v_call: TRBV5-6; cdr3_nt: TGTGCCAGCAGCTTGGTCCGGACTGAGCAGTTCTTC; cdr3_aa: CASSLVRTEQFF
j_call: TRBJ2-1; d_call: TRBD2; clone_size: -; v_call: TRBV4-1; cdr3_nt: TGCGCCAGCAGCCTCTACAAACCCGGGACTAGCGGGAGTGATGAGCAGTTCTTC; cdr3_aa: CASSLYKPGTSGSDEQFF
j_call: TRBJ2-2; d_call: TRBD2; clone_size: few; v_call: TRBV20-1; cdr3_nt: TGCAGTGCTAGAGATGGGGCGGGGGGGGTTACCGGGGAGCTGTTTTTT; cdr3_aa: CSARDGAGGVTGELFF
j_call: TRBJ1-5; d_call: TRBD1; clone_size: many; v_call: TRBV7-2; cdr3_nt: TGTGCCAGCAGCTTATCGACAGGGTACAATCAGCCCCAGCATTTT; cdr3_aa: CASSLSTGYNQPQHF
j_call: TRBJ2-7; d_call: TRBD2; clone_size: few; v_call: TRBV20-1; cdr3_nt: TGCAGTGCTAGAGTCCTAGCGGAACCGACCTACGAGCAGTACTTC; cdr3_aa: CSARVLAEPTYEQYF
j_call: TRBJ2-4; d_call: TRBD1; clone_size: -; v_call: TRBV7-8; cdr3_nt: TGTGCCAGCAGTAACGACAGGGTGTTAACCAAAAACATTCAGTACTTC; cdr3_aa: CASSNDRVLTKNIQYF
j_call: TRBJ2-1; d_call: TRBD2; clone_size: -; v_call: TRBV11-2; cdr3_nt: TGTGCCAGCAGCTCCCAAGCGGGACTAGCGGGATCTAGGTTAGGGCAGTTCTTC; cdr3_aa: CASSSQAGLAGSRLGQFF
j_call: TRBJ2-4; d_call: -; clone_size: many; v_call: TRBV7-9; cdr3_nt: TGTGCCAGCAGCTTATCAGGGTTCAAAAACATTCAGTACTTC; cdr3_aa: CASSLSGFKNIQYF
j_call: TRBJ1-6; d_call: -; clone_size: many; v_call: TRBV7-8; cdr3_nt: TGTGCCAGCAGCTTAGGCACAGTGACACGGGCCCTCCACTTT; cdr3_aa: CASSLGTVTRALHF
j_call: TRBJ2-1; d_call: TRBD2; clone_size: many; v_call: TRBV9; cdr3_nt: TGTGCCAGCAGCGCCTCCGGGACTAGCGGGAGAACTTCCTACAATGAGCAGTTCTTC; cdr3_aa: CASSASGTSGRTSYNEQFF
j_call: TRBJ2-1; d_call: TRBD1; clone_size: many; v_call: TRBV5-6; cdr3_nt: TGTGCCAGCAGCGCAAGGGACAGGGTATACAATGAGCAGTTCTTC; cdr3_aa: CASSARDRVYNEQFF
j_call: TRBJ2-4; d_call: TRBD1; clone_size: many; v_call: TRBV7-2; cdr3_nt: TGTGCCAGCAGCTTAGGGCTCGAGGGGGCTTTAGCCAAAAACATTCAGTACTTC; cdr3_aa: CASSLGLEGALAKNIQYF
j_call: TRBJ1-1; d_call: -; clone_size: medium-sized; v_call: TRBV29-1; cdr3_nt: TGCAGCGTTGGGACTCAGCGAGAAGCTTTCTTT; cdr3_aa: CSVGTQREAFF
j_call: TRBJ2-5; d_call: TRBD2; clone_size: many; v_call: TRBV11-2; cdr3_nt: TGTGCCAGCAGCGCGATCGGGGGGGCCTTGGAGACCCAGTACTTC; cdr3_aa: CASSAIGGALETQYF
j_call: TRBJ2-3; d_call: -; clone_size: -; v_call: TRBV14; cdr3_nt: TGTGCCAGCAGCCAACTCCGCGGGGTCGGCACAGATACGCAGTATTTT; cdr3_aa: CASSQLRGVGTDTQYF
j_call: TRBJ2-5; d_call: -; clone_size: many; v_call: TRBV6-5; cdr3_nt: TGTGCCAGCAGTTTTATGGGACTTGACTCAGAGACCCAGTACTTC; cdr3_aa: CASSFMGLDSETQYF
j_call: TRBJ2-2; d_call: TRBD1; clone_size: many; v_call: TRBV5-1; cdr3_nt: TGCGCCAGCAGTACGCAGGGGGCGAACACCGGGGAGCTGTTTTTT; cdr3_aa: CASSTQGANTGELFF
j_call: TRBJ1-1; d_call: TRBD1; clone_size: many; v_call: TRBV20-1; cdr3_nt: TGCAGTGCTAGAGATCAGGGGGGGACCACTGAAGCTTTCTTT; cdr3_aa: CSARDQGGTTEAFF